This T cell receptor (beta chain) was sequenced for a study of cytomegalovirus exposure and HLA in healthy donors. 60 Vbeta and 13 Jbeta primers were used in PCR. The data were produced by immunoSEQ multiplex PCR, yet TCRdb's version contains in-frame clones alone and is incomplete. The sample includes about 120,000 clones, around 79% seen only once; the top ten take 1.5%. Germline CDR1 MNHEY, CDR2 SMNVEV (reference sequence). This CDR3 is built from 18 residues. With 1 base clipped from V and 0 bases from J, the junction kept 6 bases outside the gene matches. The TCR was taken from a woman younger than 35 in good health and CMV-seronegative. Source material: PBMCs. V is TRBV27 and J is TRBJ1-1, with 12 bases matching TRBD1. CDR3 coding DNA: TGTGCCAGCAGTTTATGGTGGGACAGGGGGCGCATGAACACTGAAGCTTTCTTT. It is translated as CASSLWWDRGRMNTEAFF.